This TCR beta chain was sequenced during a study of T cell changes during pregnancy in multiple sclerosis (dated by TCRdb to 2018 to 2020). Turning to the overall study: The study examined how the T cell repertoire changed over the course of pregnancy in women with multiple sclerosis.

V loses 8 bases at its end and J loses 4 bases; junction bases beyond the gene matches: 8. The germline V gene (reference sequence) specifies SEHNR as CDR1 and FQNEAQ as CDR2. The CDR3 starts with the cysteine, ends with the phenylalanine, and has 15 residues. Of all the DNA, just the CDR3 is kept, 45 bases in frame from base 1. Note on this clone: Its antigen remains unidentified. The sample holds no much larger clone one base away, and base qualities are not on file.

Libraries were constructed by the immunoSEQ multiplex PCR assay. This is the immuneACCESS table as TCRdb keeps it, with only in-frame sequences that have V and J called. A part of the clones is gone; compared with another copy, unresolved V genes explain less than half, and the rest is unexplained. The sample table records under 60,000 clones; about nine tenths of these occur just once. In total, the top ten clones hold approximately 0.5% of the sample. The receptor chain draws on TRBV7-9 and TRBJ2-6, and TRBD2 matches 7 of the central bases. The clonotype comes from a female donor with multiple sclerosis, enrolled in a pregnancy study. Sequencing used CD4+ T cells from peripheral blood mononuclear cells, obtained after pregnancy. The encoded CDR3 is CASSREGSGANVLTF. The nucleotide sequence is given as TGTGCCAGCTCGAGGGAGGGTTCGGGGGCCAACGTCCTGACTTTC.